This T cell receptor beta chain was recovered during a study of control samples from healthy donors and cancer patients. The CDR3 consists of 12 residues. Trimming shortened V by 0 bases and J by 8 bases, and 3 bases separated the two germline ends. Germline V gives CDR1 SGDLS, CDR2 YYNGEE. The assay was immunoSEQ multiplex PCR, and TCRdb's table has in-frame clones only and misses some. The sample yields about 160,000 clones, around 96% seen once. Sequenced input: blood. The TCR sequence derives from a woman aged 25 to 45 in good health. The V gene is TRBV9, the J gene TRBJ1-6; no firm D call. The CDR3 coding sequence is TGTGCCAGCAGCGTAGGGGATTCACCCCTCCACTTT. Encoded protein: CASSVGDSPLHF.